This record looks at one T cell receptor beta chain sequence and its context. The antigen is unknown. One entry per CDR3 protein results from TCRdb running MiXCR on the reads. Found here are some 920,000 distinct CDR3 sequences, approximately 30% of them singletons; the top ten hold under 15%. The sample comes from a study of T cell repertoires in cytomegalovirus infection. Across the whole study: In the study, CMV epitopes included recently identified HLA-C-restricted and well-studied HLA-B-restricted ones.

The source was cultured CD8+ T cells from PBMCs, collected from culture after CMV antigen stimulation. This TCR was recovered from a human donor in good health (CMV status not recorded). Some clones in this sample may be carry-over from other donors' samples.

The CDR3 DNA is TGTGCCAGCATGCTGACCCCGGACCCTTACTATGGCTACACCTTC. Protein: CASMLTPDPYYGYTF. The V call is TRBV5-6, the J call TRBJ1-2, with no clear D. Per germline, CDR1 SGHDT and CDR2 YYEEEE. The CDR3 extends over 15 amino acids. The germline V and J ends were trimmed by 6 bases and 3 bases, with 18 bases remaining between them.